These T cell receptor beta chains were read from a single sample in a study of beta chain features in type 1 diabetes. Profiling relied on immunoSEQ multiplex PCR, and the TCRdb table lists in-frame clones only, not all of them. The sample carries 200,000 to 250,000 clones, 11% to 15% recorded once. The specimen was naive CD4+ T cells from blood. The receptors come from a woman between 40 and 50 years old in good health. CDR3s include the opening cysteine and the closing phenylalanine or tryptophan. Each record gives: J gene, V gene, clone size, CDR3 protein. Clone size is given for some rows only: seen once, a few or many times, or a class if the clone is expanded.

J gene: TRBJ2-7; V gene: TRBV5-6; clone size: NA; CDR3 protein: CASSDRVLLTYEQYF
J gene: TRBJ2-7; V gene: TRBV6-5; clone size: NA; CDR3 protein: CASSFWDKSNEQYF
J gene: TRBJ1-5; V gene: TRBV27; clone size: few; CDR3 protein: CASSFAVSNQPQHF
J gene: TRBJ1-1; V gene: TRBV9; clone size: few; CDR3 protein: CASRSGVTGYTEAFF
J gene: TRBJ2-3; V gene: TRBV6-5; clone size: NA; CDR3 protein: CASRTGPDTDTQYF
J gene: TRBJ2-3; V gene: TRBV7-6; clone size: NA; CDR3 protein: CASSVVSTDTQYF
J gene: TRBJ2-7; V gene: TRBV7-9; clone size: many; CDR3 protein: CASSLVGQGEEQYF
J gene: TRBJ1-3; V gene: TRBV5-6; clone size: few; CDR3 protein: CASSLGRPTNTIYF
J gene: TRBJ1-5; V gene: TRBV19; clone size: few; CDR3 protein: CASRNRATFQPQHF
J gene: TRBJ2-1; V gene: TRBV7-2; clone size: few; CDR3 protein: CASSFREYNEQFF
J gene: TRBJ1-1; V gene: TRBV4-3; clone size: NA; CDR3 protein: CASSHRPGQTNTEAFF
J gene: TRBJ2-3; V gene: TRBV2; clone size: few; CDR3 protein: CASSSSGGTDTQYF
J gene: TRBJ2-5; V gene: TRBV23-1; clone size: few; CDR3 protein: CASDRSGETQYF
J gene: TRBJ2-5; V gene: TRBV18; clone size: few; CDR3 protein: CASSPFEEETQYF
J gene: NA; V gene: TRBV7-2; clone size: NA; CDR3 protein: CASSQSGRYEQYF
J gene: TRBJ2-2; V gene: TRBV19; clone size: few; CDR3 protein: CASSIGQGTGELFF
J gene: TRBJ1-6; V gene: TRBV4-3; clone size: NA; CDR3 protein: CASSFRTGFGDSPLHF
J gene: TRBJ2-2; V gene: TRBV5-1; clone size: few; CDR3 protein: CASSSATGDTGELFF
J gene: TRBJ2-3; V gene: TRBV28; clone size: few; CDR3 protein: CASSPQVSTDTQYF
J gene: TRBJ2-1; V gene: TRBV28; clone size: NA; CDR3 protein: CASNRLAGSYNEQFF
J gene: TRBJ1-2; V gene: TRBV19; clone size: few; CDR3 protein: CASHPPGDLSGYTF
J gene: TRBJ2-5; V gene: TRBV10-3; clone size: NA; CDR3 protein: CAIGNAGSQETQYF
J gene: TRBJ1-2; V gene: TRBV7-2; clone size: NA; CDR3 protein: CASSPDSNYGYTF
J gene: TRBJ1-4; V gene: TRBV2; clone size: NA; CDR3 protein: CATAYFPNEKLFF
J gene: TRBJ1-1; V gene: TRBV9; clone size: NA; CDR3 protein: CASSVTGLSEAFF
J gene: TRBJ2-1; V gene: TRBV28; clone size: NA; CDR3 protein: CASSFLTTGYGNEQFF
J gene: TRBJ2-1; V gene: TRBV19; clone size: NA; CDR3 protein: CASSIFSNEQFF
J gene: TRBJ2-1; V gene: TRBV9; clone size: few; CDR3 protein: CASSVGHRSYNEQFF
J gene: TRBJ2-7; V gene: TRBV27; clone size: few; CDR3 protein: CASSLSLHRGNYEQYF
J gene: TRBJ2-3; V gene: TRBV6-6; clone size: NA; CDR3 protein: CASRQPTAAQYF
J gene: TRBJ1-6; V gene: TRBV4-1; clone size: few; CDR3 protein: CASSSDRVDSPLHF
J gene: TRBJ1-2; V gene: TRBV28; clone size: few; CDR3 protein: CASSLYGRGYGYTF
J gene: TRBJ2-7; V gene: TRBV27; clone size: NA; CDR3 protein: CASSLFHGPGQGSEQYF
J gene: TRBJ2-4; V gene: TRBV9; clone size: few; CDR3 protein: CASSPPDNRKQNIQYF
J gene: TRBJ2-1; V gene: TRBV5-4; clone size: NA; CDR3 protein: CASSLGLGKNEQFF
J gene: TRBJ1-6; V gene: TRBV18; clone size: NA; CDR3 protein: CASSPLDREDNSPLHF
J gene: TRBJ1-1; V gene: TRBV19; clone size: few; CDR3 protein: CASSSYRDTDEAFF
J gene: TRBJ1-1; V gene: TRBV6-6; clone size: few; CDR3 protein: CASSYTGDGAEAFF
J gene: TRBJ2-5; V gene: TRBV10-3; clone size: NA; CDR3 protein: CAISAGGLETQYF
J gene: TRBJ2-3; V gene: TRBV27; clone size: NA; CDR3 protein: CASSFSFTDTQYF
J gene: TRBJ1-1; V gene: TRBV12-5; clone size: few; CDR3 protein: CASGWGVLSTEAFF
J gene: TRBJ1-5; V gene: TRBV2; clone size: NA; CDR3 protein: CARTLGQGGQPQHF
J gene: TRBJ1-6; V gene: TRBV5-6; clone size: few; CDR3 protein: CASSGYGTAYNSPLHF
J gene: TRBJ2-5; V gene: TRBV2; clone size: NA; CDR3 protein: CASRMGTSGAIGETQYF
J gene: TRBJ2-3; V gene: TRBV4-1; clone size: NA; CDR3 protein: CASSRGPSSGDTDTQYF
J gene: TRBJ1-5; V gene: TRBV5-4; clone size: NA; CDR3 protein: CASSLPSEASSNQPQHF
J gene: TRBJ2-7; V gene: TRBV11-2; clone size: few; CDR3 protein: CASRFTSGGTYEQYF
J gene: TRBJ1-5; V gene: TRBV6-5; clone size: few; CDR3 protein: CASGQGGYQPQHF
J gene: TRBJ2-7; V gene: TRBV5-8; clone size: once; CDR3 protein: CASSLYGYYEQYF